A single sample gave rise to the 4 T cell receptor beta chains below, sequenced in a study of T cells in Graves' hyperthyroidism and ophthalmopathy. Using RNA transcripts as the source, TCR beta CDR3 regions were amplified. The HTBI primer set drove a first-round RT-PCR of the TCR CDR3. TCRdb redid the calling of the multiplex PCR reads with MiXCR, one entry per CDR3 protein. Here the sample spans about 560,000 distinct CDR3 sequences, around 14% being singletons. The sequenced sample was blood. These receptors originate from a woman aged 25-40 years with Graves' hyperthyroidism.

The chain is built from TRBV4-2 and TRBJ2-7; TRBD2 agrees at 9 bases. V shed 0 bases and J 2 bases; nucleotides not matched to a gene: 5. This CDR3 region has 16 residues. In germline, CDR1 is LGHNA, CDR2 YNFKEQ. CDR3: CASSQDWSGGTYEQYF. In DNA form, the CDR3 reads TGTGCCAGCAGCCAAGATTGGAGCGGGGGGACCTACGAGCAGTACTTC.

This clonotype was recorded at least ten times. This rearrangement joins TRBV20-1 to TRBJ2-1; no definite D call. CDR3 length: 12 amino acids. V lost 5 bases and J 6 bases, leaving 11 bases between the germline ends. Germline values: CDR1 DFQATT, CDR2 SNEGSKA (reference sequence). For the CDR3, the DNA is TGCAGTGCTCCCTCCCCTAGCAATGAGCAGTTCTTC. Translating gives CSAPSPSNEQFF.

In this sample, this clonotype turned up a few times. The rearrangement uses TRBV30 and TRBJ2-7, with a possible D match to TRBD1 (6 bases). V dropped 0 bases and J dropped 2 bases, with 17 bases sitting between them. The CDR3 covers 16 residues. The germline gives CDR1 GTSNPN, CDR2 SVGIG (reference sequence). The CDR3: CAWSVRDKLTAYEQYF. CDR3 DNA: TGTGCCTGGAGTGTACGGGACAAACTCACCGCCTACGAGCAGTACTTC.

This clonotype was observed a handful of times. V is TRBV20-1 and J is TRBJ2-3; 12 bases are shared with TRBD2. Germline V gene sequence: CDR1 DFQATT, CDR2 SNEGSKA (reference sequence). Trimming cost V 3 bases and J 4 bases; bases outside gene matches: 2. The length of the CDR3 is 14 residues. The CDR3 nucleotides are TGCAGTGCTAGCCTAGCGGGAGGGGCAGATACGCAGTATTTT. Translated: CSASLAGGADTQYF.